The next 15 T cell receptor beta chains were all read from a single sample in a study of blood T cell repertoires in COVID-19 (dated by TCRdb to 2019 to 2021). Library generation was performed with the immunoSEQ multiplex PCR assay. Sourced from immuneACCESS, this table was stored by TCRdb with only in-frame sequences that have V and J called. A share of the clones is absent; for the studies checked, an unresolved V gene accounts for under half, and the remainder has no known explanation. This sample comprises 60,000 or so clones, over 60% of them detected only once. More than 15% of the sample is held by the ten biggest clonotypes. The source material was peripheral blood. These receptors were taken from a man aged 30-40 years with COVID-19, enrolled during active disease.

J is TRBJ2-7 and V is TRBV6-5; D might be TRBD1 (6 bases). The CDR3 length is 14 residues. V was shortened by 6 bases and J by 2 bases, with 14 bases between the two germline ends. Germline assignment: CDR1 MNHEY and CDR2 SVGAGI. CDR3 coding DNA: TGTGCCAGCAGCCGCGCACGACAGGCCTACGAGCAGTACTTC. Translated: CASSRARQAYEQYF.

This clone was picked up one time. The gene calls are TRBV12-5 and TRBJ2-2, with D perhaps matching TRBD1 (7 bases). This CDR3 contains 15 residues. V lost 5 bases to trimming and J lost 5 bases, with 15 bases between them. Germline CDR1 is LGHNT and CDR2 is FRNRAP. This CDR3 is CASGPGGPRTGELFF. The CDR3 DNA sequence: TGTGCTAGTGGTCCAGGGGGGCCTAGGACCGGGGAGCTGTTTTTT.

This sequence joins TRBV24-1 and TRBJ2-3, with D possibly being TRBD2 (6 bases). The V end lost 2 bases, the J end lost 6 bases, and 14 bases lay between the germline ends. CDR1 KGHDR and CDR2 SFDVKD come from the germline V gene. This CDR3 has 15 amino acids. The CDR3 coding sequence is TGTGCCACCAGTGATTCTAGGACTATGTCGGATACGCAGTATTTT. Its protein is CATSDSRTMSDTQYF.

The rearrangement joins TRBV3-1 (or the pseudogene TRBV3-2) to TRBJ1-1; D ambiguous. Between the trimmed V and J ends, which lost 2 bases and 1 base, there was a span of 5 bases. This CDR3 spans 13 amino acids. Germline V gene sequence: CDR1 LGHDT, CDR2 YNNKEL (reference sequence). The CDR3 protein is CASSQRQNTEAFF. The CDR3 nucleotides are TGTGCCAGCAGCCAACGACAGAACACTGAAGCTTTCTTT.

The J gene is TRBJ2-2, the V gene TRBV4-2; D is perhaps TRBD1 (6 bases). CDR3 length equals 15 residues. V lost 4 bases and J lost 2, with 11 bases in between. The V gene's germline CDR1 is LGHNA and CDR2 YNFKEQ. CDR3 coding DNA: TGTGCCAGCAGCCCGCCGGGACATAACACCGGGGAGCTGTTTTTT. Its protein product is CASSPPGHNTGELFF.

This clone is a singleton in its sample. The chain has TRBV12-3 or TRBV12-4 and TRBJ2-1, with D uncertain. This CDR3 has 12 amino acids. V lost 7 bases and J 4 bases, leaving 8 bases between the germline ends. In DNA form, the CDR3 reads TGTGCCAGCACCTCGGAGTACAATGAGCAGTTCTTC. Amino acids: CASTSEYNEQFF.

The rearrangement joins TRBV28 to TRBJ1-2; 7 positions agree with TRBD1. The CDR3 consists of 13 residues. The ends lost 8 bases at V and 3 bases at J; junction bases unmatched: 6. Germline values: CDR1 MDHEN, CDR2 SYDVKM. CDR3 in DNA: TGTGCCAGCTCCTCAACAGGGGACTATGGCTACACCTTC. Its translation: CASSSTGDYGYTF.

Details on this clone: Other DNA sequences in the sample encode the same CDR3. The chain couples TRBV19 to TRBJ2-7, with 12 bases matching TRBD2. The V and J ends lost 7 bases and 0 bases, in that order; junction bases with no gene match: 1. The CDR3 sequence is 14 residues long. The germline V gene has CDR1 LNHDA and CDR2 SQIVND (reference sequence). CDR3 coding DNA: TGTGCCAGTAAGACTAGCGGGAGCTCCTACGAGCAGTACTTC. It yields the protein CASKTSGSSYEQYF.

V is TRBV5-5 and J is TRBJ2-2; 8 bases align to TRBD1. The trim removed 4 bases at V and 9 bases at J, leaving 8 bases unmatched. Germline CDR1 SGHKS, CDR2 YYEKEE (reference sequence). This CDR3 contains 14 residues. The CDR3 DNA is TGTGCCAGCAGCCCGGGACAGGTCCACCGGGAGCTGTTTTTT. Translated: CASSPGQVHRELFF.

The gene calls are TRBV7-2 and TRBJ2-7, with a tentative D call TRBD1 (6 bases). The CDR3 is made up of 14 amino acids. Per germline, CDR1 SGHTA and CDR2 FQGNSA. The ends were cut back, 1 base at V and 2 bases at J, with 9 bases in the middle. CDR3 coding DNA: TGTGCCAGCAGCTTAGGGGCAGGGGCCTACGAGCAGTACTTC. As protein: CASSLGAGAYEQYF.

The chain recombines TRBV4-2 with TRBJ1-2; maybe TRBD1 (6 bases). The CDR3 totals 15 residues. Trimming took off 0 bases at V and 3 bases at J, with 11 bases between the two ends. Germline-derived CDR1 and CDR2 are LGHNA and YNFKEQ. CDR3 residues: CASSQESGADYGYTF. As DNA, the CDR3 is TGTGCCAGCAGCCAAGAATCAGGGGCGGACTATGGCTACACCTTC.

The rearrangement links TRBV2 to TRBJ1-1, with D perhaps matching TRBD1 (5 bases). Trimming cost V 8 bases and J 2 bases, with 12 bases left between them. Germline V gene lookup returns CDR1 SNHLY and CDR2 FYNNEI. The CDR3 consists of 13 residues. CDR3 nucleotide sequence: TGTGCCAGCCGGAAAGACAGAAACACTGAAGCTTTCTTT. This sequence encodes CASRKDRNTEAFF.

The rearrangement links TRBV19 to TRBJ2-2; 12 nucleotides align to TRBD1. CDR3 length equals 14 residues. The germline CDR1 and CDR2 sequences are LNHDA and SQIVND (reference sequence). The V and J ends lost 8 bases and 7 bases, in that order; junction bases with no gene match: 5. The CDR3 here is CASGGQGAVGELFF. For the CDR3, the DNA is TGTGCCAGTGGGGGACAGGGGGCAGTCGGGGAGCTGTTTTTT.

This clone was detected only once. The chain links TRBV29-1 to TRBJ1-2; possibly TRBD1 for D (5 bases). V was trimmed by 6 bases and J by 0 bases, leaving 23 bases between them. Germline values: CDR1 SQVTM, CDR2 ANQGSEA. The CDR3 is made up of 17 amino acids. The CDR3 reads CSVTPVIGALANYGYTF. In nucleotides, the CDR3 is TGCAGCGTGACTCCGGTGATAGGGGCATTAGCTAACTATGGCTACACCTTC.

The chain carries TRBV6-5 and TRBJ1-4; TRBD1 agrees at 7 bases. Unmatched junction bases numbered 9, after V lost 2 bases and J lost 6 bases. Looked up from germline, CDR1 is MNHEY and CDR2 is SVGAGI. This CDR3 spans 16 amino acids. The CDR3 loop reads CASSYDQTGFHEKLFF. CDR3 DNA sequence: TGTGCCAGCAGTTACGATCAGACAGGGTTTCATGAAAAACTGTTTTTT.